The 29 T cell receptor beta chains presented below share a single source sample, sequenced in a study of T cells after posttransplantation cyclophosphamide. This table comes from immunoSEQ multiplex PCR, and its TCRdb copy is limited to in-frame clones, with some not included. The sample has about 6,400 clones, just over 95% seen once. Material for sequencing was naive CD8+ T cells sorted from PBMCs. The source of these receptors is a woman under 40 in good health and a related stem cell transplant donor.

This clone was seen just once. The chain carries TRBV19 and TRBJ1-1, with D uncertain. The CDR3 runs 14 residues. Trimming left V 7 bases short and J 5 bases short, with 17 bases between. Germline loops: CDR1 LNHDA, CDR2 SQIVND (reference sequence). The CDR3 protein is CASTDPATGTEAFF. Written as DNA, the CDR3 is TGTGCCAGTACCGACCCGGCCACGGGGACTGAAGCTTTCTTT.

The V and J genes are TRBV7-2 and TRBJ2-1, with no clear D. V lost 5 bases and J lost 4, with 18 bases in between. The CDR3 loop spans 16 amino acids. The V gene's germline CDR1 is SGHTA and CDR2 FQGNSA. The CDR3 region has the DNA TGTGCCAGCAGCGCCAATGCTAGGCGACGGTACAATGAGCAGTTCTTC. Translating it yields CASSANARRRYNEQFF.

The rearrangement joins TRBV6-5 to TRBJ1-1, with TRBD1 matching 7 bases. The germline gives CDR1 MNHEY, CDR2 SVGAGI. The CDR3 is 14 residues long. V was pared by 7 bases and J by 5 bases, with 10 bases of the junction left unmatched. CDR3 DNA sequence: TGTGCCAGCACCGAGACACAGGGGTATACTGAAGCTTTCTTT. Its translation: CASTETQGYTEAFF.

The chain has TRBV6-5 and TRBJ2-7, with a possible D match to TRBD2 (6 bases). CDR3 length: 14 residues. Germline V gene data show CDR1 as MNHEY and CDR2 as SVGAGI. V lost 2 bases to trimming and J lost 2 bases, with 10 bases between them. This CDR3 is CASSYGGEAYEQYF. The CDR3 coding sequence is TGTGCCAGCAGTTACGGCGGGGAGGCCTACGAGCAGTACTTC.

The chain carries TRBV2 and TRBJ2-3, with D unresolved. The CDR3 loop spans 12 amino acids. CDR1 and CDR2 from the germline V gene are SNHLY and FYNNEI. Between the trimmed V and J ends, which lost 8 bases and 1 base, there was a span of 7 bases. This chain's CDR3 is CASYSRTDTQYF. DNA for the CDR3: TGTGCCAGCTACAGCCGCACAGATACGCAGTATTTT.

The chain carries TRBV4-1 and TRBJ1-2; 7 bases align to TRBD1. Trimming at V came to 3 bases and at J to 7 bases, leaving 14 bases not matched to a gene. Germline CDR1 reads MGHRA; CDR2 reads YSYEKL. The CDR3 consists of 16 residues. CDR3 in amino acids: CASSQATGLHPGGYTF. CDR3 in DNA: TGCGCCAGCAGCCAGGCGACAGGGCTCCATCCAGGTGGCTACACCTTC.

This chain uses TRBV7-8 with TRBJ1-6, with 7 positions matching TRBD1. V trimming: 2 bases; J trimming: 7 bases; junction bases outside the gene matches: 8. This CDR3 is built from 16 residues. Germline CDR1 is SGHVS and CDR2 is FQNEAQ. DNA for the CDR3: TGTGCCAGCAGCTTACTTTCCGGGACAGACAATTCACCCCTCCACTTT. Translating it yields CASSLLSGTDNSPLHF.

The genes are TRBV7-8 and TRBJ1-2, with D maybe TRBD1 (5 bases). This CDR3 spans 15 amino acids. Germline V gene lookup returns CDR1 SGHVS and CDR2 FQNEAQ. V was trimmed by 1 base and J by 0 bases, leaving 9 bases between them. The CDR3 sequence is CASSLGQNANYGYTF. The CDR3 bases are TGTGCCAGCAGCTTAGGACAGAATGCTAACTATGGCTACACCTTC. The complete variable domain, with remaining parts taken from reference TRBV7-8 and TRBJ1-2, reads GAGVSQSPRYKVAKRGQDVALRCDPISGHVSLFWYQQALGQGPEFLTYFQNEAQLDKSGLPSDRFFAERPEGSVSTLKIQRTQQEDSAVYLCASSLGQNANYGYTFGSGTRLTVV.

V gene TRBV6-1 combines with J gene TRBJ2-7, with TRBD2 as a possible D gene (7 bases). The CDR3 runs to 14 residues. V shed 2 bases and J shed 0 bases, with 8 bases lying between them. The germline V gene encodes CDR1 MNHNS and CDR2 SASEGT. CDR3: CASSERGGSYEQYF. Written as DNA, the CDR3 is TGTGCCAGCAGTGAAAGGGGGGGCTCCTACGAGCAGTACTTC.

The V gene is TRBV5-6, the J gene TRBJ1-2; TRBD1 might be the D (5 bases). The CDR3 extends over 13 amino acids. Germline loops: CDR1 SGHDT, CDR2 YYEEEE. Trimming took off 4 bases at V and 1 base at J, with 8 bases between the two ends. The DNA for the CDR3 is TGTGCCAGCAGCCACGACAGTAACTATGGCTACACCTTC. This sequence encodes CASSHDSNYGYTF.

The chain carries TRBV9 and TRBJ2-5; 8 bases match TRBD1. The length of the CDR3 is 15 residues. The germline V gene encodes CDR1 SGDLS and CDR2 YYNGEE. The V gene end was trimmed by 0 bases and the J gene end by 5 bases; junction bases not matched to a gene: 6. This chain's CDR3 is CASSVEGTGGETQYF. For the CDR3, the DNA is TGTGCCAGCAGCGTAGAGGGTACAGGGGGGGAGACCCAGTACTTC. The entire variable domain, with the rest obtained from reference TRBV9 and TRBJ2-5, is as follows: DSGVTQTPKHLITATGQRVTLRCSPRSGDLSVYWYQQSLDQGLQFLIQYYNGEERAKGNILERFSAQQFPDLHSELNLSSLELGDSALYFCASSVEGTGGETQYFGPGTRLLVL.

This chain links TRBV28 with TRBJ1-1; D is undetermined. The ends were cut back, 5 bases at V and 1 base at J, with 23 bases in the middle. The CDR3 loop spans 18 amino acids. The V gene's germline CDR1 is MDHEN and CDR2 SYDVKM. The CDR3 reads CASSREGPMGFQNTEAFF. The CDR3 DNA reads as TGTGCCAGCAGTCGGGAAGGGCCAATGGGGTTTCAGAACACTGAAGCTTTCTTT.

The chain combines TRBV2 with TRBJ1-1; D possibly corresponds to TRBD1 (6 bases). V was trimmed by 4 bases and J by 5 bases, leaving 23 bases between them. Germline V CDR1 and CDR2: SNHLY, FYNNEI. CDR3 length: 17 residues. CDR3 sequence (DNA): TGTGCCAGCAGTGGAGGAGGCAGGGGCATTCCGGGGACTGAAGCTTTCTTT. Protein product: CASSGGGRGIPGTEAFF.

As DNA, the CDR3 is TGTGCCAGCAGTTTATCTACGCACGGGGTTTCTAATGAAAAACTGTTTTTT. Encoded protein: CASSLSTHGVSNEKLFF. This chain links TRBV27 with TRBJ1-4, with no clear D. V shed 0 bases and J shed 3 bases, with 14 bases lying between them. The germline V gene has CDR1 MNHEY and CDR2 SMNVEV (reference sequence). The CDR3 is 17 residues long.

This sequence joins TRBV9 and TRBJ2-5, with a tentative D call TRBD2 (6 bases). Germline assignment: CDR1 SGDLS and CDR2 YYNGEE. The CDR3 sequence is 15 residues long. V was clipped by 2 bases and J by 5 bases, with 16 bases between them. The CDR3 DNA is TGTGCCAGCAGCGTGACGGGACTCGTTTGGGAGACCCAGTACTTC. Its protein product is CASSVTGLVWETQYF.

The chain carries TRBV6-5 and TRBJ2-7, with 7 bases matching TRBD1. Germline CDR1 MNHEY, CDR2 SVGAGI. With 6 bases clipped from V and 3 bases from J, the junction kept 11 bases outside the gene matches. The CDR3 runs to 15 residues. The CDR3 DNA reads as TGTGCCAGCAGCTTCGGACAGGCGACCCTCTACGAGCAGTACTTC. This encodes CASSFGQATLYEQYF.

This clone has a single count. This chain uses TRBV19 with TRBJ1-5; D is unresolved. Trimming stripped 3 bases from V and 0 bases from J, with 18 bases between. CDR1 is LNHDA and CDR2 is SQIVND in the germline V gene (reference sequence). The CDR3 has 18 amino acids. The chain's CDR3 is CASSISPVRGYSNQPQHF. CDR3 nucleotides: TGTGCCAGTAGTATTTCCCCGGTTCGAGGGTATAGCAATCAGCCCCAGCATTTT.

The DNA of the CDR3 is TGTGCCAGTCAAAGGACAGGGAGCAATCAGCCCCAGCATTTT. It codes for CASQRTGSNQPQHF. The chain is built from TRBV19 and TRBJ1-5, with TRBD1 matching 8 bases. V lost 8 bases and J lost 1; bases outside the gene matches: 4. Germline CDR1 LNHDA, CDR2 SQIVND (reference sequence). The CDR3 is 14 residues long.

The count of this clone is one. V is TRBV29-1 and J is TRBJ2-7; 15 positions agree with TRBD2. The J segment lost 3 bases and the V segment lost 8 bases, leaving 5 bases of the junction unmatched. The germline gives CDR1 SQVTM, CDR2 ANQGSEA. The CDR3 runs 14 residues. The CDR3 here is CSPGLAGGLYEQYF. CDR3 nucleotide sequence: TGCAGCCCAGGACTAGCGGGGGGGCTCTACGAGCAGTACTTC.

The chain couples TRBV7-9 to TRBJ1-4, with D tentatively TRBD1 (5 bases). CDR3 length: 13 residues. V dropped 3 bases and J dropped 7 bases, with 9 bases sitting between them. Germline V gene data show CDR1 as SEHNR and CDR2 as FQNEAQ (reference sequence). CDR3: CASSLAQGEKLFF. The CDR3 DNA reads TGTGCCAGCAGCTTGGCCCAGGGTGAAAAACTGTTTTTT.

This chain uses TRBV7-6 with TRBJ1-1; 9 bases match TRBD1. With 5 bases clipped from V and 0 bases from J, the junction kept 4 bases outside the gene matches. Germline assignment: CDR1 SGHVS and CDR2 FNYEAQ. This CDR3 contains 15 residues. The CDR3 protein is CASSGTGPMNTEAFF. In nucleotides, the CDR3 is TGTGCCAGCAGCGGGACAGGGCCGATGAACACTGAAGCTTTCTTT.

The rearrangement uses TRBV7-3 and TRBJ2-7; TRBD2 agrees at 9 bases. CDR3 length: 14 amino acids. V gave up 5 bases and J gave up 3 bases; unmatched junction bases: 5. Germline CDR1 reads SGHTA; CDR2 reads FQGTGA. CDR3 amino acids: CASSPAGGDYEQYF. DNA of the CDR3: TGTGCCAGCAGCCCCGCGGGGGGGGACTACGAGCAGTACTTC.

This clone showed up just once. The genes are TRBV4-2 and TRBJ1-5; unclear D gene. Germline V gene sequence: CDR1 LGHNA, CDR2 YNFKEQ. V lost 0 bases and J lost 4, with 10 bases in between. This CDR3 has 15 amino acids. The CDR3, as DNA: TGTGCCAGCAGCCAAGAATGGGCAACAAATCAGCCCCAGCATTTT. Translated, it gives CASSQEWATNQPQHF.

This chain links TRBV27 with TRBJ2-7; 12 nucleotides align to TRBD1. Germline V gene data show CDR1 as MNHEY and CDR2 as SMNVEV (reference sequence). The CDR3 covers 12 residues. V shed 6 bases, J shed 10 bases, and the junction held 4 bases outside the gene matches. This CDR3 is CASRGTGGEQYF. The CDR3 coding sequence is TGTGCCAGCAGAGGGACAGGGGGCGAACAGTACTTC.

J is TRBJ2-7 and V is TRBV5-5; TRBD2 matches 8 bases. The CDR3 sequence is 15 residues long. The germline V gene has CDR1 SGHKS and CDR2 YYEKEE (reference sequence). Trimming at V came to 3 bases and at J to 4 bases, leaving 9 bases not matched to a gene. For the CDR3, the DNA is TGTGCCAGCAGCTACACGCCCGGACTAGCATACGAGCAGTACTTC. It yields the protein CASSYTPGLAYEQYF.

In its sample, this clone was seen once. The chain uses TRBV5-1 and TRBJ2-2; the match to TRBD1 covers 7 bases. This CDR3 has 14 amino acids. Germline CDR1 is SGHRS and CDR2 is YFSETQ. With V trimmed by 10 bases and J by 1 base, 7 bases remained unmatched. CDR3 sequence reads: CAGGTGENTGELFF. The CDR3 DNA reads TGCGCCGGTGGTACAGGGGAGAACACCGGGGAGCTGTTTTTT.

The chain uses TRBV27 and TRBJ2-2, with 11 bases lining up with TRBD2. CDR1 and CDR2 from the germline V gene are MNHEY and SMNVEV (reference sequence). J gave up 4 bases and V 5 bases, and 6 bases lay outside the gene matches. This CDR3 spans 16 amino acids. The CDR3 spells CASSLLAGGLTGELFF. Written as DNA, the CDR3 is TGTGCCAGCAGTCTCTTAGCGGGGGGGCTCACCGGGGAGCTGTTTTTT.

V is TRBV4-3 and J is TRBJ1-6, with D maybe TRBD1 (5 bases). Germline loops: CDR1 LGHNA, CDR2 YSLEER. Trimming shortened V by 4 bases and J by 4 bases, and 17 bases separated the two germline ends. CDR3 length: 17 amino acids. The CDR3 sequence: CASSPYRGGEYNSPLHF. The CDR3 nucleotides are TGCGCCAGCAGCCCCTATCGCGGGGGTGAGTATAATTCACCCCTCCACTTT.

In its sample, this clone was seen a few times. The V and J genes are TRBV29-1 and TRBJ2-1; 11 bases match TRBD2. From germline, CDR1 is SQVTM and CDR2 ANQGSEA. CDR3 length: 13 residues. V dropped 4 bases and J dropped 5; count of bases not matched to a gene: 1. The DNA for the CDR3 is TGCAGCGTTGTAGCGGGGGGGCACAATGAGCAGTTCTTC. Translated: CSVVAGGHNEQFF.